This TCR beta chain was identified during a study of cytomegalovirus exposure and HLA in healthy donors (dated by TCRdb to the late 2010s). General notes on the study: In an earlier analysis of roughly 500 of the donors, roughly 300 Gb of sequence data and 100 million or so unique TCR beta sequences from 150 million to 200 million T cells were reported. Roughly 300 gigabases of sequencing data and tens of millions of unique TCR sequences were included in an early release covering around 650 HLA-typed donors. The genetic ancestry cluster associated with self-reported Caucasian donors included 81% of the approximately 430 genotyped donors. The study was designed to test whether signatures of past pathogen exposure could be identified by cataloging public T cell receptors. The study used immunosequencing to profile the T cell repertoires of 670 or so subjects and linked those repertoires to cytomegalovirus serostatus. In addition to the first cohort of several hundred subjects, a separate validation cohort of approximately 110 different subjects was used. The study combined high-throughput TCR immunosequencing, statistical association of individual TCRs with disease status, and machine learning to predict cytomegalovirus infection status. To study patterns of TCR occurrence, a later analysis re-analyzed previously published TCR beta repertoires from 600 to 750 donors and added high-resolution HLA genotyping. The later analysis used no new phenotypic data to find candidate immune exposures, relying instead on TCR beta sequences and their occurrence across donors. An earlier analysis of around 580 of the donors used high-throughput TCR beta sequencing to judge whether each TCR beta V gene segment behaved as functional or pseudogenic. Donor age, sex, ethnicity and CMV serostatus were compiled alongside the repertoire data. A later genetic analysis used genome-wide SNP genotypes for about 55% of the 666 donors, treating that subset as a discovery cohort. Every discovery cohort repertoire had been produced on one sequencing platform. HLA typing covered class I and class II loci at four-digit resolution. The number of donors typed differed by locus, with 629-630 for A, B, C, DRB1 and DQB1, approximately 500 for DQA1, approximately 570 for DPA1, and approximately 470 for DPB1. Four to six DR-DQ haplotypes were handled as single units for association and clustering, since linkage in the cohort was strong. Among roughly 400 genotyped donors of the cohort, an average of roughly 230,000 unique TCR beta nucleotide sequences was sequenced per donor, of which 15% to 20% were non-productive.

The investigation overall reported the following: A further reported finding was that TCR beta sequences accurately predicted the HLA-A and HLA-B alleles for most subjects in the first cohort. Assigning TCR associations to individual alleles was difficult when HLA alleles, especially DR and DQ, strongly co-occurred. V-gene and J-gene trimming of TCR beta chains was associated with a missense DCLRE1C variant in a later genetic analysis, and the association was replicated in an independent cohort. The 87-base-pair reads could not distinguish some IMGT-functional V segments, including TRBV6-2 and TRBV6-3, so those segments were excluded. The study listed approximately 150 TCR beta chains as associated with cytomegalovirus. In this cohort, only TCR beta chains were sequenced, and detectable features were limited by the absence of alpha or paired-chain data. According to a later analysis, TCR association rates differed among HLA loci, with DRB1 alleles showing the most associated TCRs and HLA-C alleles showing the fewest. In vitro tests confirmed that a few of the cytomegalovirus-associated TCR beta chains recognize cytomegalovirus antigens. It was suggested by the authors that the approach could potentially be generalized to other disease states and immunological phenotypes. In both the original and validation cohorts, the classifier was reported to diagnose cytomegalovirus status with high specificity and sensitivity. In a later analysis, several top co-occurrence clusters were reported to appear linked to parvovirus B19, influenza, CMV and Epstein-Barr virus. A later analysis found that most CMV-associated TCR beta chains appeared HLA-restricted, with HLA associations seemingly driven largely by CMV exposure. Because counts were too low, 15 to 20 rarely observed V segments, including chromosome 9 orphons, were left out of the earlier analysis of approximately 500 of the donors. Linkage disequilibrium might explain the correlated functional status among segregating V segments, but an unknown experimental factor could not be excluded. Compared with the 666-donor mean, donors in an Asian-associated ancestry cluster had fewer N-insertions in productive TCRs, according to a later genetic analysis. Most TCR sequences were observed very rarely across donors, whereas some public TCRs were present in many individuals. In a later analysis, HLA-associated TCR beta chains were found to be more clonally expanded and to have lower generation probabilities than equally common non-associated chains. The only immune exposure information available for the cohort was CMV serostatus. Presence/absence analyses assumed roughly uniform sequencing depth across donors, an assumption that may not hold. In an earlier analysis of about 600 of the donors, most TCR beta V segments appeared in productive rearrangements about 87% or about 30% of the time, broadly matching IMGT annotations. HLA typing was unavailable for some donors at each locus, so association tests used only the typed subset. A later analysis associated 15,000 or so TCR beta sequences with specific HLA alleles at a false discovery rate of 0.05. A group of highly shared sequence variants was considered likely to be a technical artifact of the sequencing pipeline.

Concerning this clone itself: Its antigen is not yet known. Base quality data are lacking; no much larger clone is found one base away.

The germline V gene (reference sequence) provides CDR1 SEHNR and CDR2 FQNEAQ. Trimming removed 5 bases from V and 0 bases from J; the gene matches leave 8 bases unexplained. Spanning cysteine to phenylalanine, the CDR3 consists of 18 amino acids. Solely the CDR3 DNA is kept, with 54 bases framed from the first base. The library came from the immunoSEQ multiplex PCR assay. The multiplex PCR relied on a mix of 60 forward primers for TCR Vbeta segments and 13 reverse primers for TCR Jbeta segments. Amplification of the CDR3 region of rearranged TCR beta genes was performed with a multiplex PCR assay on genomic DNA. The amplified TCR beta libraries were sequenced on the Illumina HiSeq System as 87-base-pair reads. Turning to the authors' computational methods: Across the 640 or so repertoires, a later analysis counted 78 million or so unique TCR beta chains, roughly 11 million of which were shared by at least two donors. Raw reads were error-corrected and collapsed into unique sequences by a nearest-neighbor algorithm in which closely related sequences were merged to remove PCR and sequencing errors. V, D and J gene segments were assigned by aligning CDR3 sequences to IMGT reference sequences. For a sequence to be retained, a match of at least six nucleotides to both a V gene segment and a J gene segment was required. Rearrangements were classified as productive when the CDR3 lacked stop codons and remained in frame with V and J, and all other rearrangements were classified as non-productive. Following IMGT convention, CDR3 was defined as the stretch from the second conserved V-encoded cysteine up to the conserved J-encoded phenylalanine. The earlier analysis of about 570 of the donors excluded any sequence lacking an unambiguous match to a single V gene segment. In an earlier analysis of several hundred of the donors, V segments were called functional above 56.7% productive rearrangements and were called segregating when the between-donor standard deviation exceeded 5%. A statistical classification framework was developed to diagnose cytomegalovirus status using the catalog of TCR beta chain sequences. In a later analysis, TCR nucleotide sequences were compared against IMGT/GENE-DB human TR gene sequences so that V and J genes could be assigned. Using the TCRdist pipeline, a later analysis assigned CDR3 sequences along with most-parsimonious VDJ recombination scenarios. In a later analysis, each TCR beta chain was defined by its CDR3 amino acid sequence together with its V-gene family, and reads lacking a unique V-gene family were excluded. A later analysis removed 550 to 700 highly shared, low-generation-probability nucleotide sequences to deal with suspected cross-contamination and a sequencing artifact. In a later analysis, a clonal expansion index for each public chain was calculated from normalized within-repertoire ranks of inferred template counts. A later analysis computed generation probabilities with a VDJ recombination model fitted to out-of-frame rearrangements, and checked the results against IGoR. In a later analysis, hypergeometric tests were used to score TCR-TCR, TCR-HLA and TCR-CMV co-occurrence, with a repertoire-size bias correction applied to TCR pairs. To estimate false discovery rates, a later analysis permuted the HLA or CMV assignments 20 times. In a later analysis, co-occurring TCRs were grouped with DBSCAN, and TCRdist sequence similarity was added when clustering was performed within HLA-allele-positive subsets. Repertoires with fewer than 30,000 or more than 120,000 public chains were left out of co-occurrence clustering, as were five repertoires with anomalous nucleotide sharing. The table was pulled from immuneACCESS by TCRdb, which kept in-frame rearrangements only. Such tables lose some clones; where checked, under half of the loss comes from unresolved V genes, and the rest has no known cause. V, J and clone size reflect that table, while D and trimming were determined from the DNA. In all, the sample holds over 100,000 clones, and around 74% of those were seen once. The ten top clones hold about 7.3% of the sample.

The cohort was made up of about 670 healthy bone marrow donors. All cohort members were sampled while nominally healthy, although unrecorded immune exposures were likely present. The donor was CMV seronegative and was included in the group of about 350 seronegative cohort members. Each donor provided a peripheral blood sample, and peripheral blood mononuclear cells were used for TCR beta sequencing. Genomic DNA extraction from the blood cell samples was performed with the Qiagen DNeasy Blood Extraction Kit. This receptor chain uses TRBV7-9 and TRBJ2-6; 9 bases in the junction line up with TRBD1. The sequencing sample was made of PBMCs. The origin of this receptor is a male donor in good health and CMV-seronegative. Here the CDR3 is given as CASSRAIQGASGANVLTF. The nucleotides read TGTGCCAGCAGCCGCGCTATACAGGGGGCCTCTGGGGCCAACGTCCTGACTTTC.